In this sample, the clone carrying this T cell receptor beta chain turned up a few times. As processed by the authors: By means of reference gene primer amplification, nucleated cell counts were estimated. Sequencing used immunoSEQ multiplex PCR; TCRdb keeps in-frame clones, though not all of them. V and J calls and clone size are copied from that table; D and trimming were computed from the DNA. The sample has roughly 60,000 clones, roughly four fifths seen once. This specimen belongs to a study of blood T cell repertoires in COVID-19. As for the study in general: The cDNA or gDNA used as material had been derived from T cells, B-cell-depleted T cells, or PBMCs.

Germline V gene data show CDR1 as MNHEY and CDR2 as SMNVEV (reference sequence). This CDR3 comprises 17 residues. V dropped 4 bases and J dropped 2 bases, with 18 bases sitting between them. Sequencing input: peripheral blood. V gene TRBV27 combines with J gene TRBJ1-5, with TRBD1 as a possible D gene (5 bases). This receptor was taken from a man of 80 years or more with acute or convalescent COVID-19. For the CDR3, the DNA is TGTGCCAGCAGTTCCTACCGGGGGGACGGGGGCAATCAGCCCCAGCATTTT. This sequence encodes CASSSYRGDGGNQPQHF.